This T cell receptor beta chain appears in the sequencing data of a study of post-analysis software for immune sequencing data. Across the whole study: Relapsing-remitting, secondary progressive and progressive-relapsing courses of multiple sclerosis were included. Study results and caveats: People with multiple sclerosis had a significantly lower normalized Chao1 diversity than controls did.

Unique molecular identifiers had been added to the TCR beta cDNA libraries. cDNA molecules numbering 400,000 to 550,000 came from approximately 1 to 10 million T cells. TCRdb processed the PCR reads anew with MiXCR; each CDR3 protein has one entry. The sample consists of roughly 800,000 distinct CDR3 sequences, just over 45% of them appearing once. Concerning this clonotype: Its antigen is undetermined.

The sample comprised blood. This receptor was taken from a girl aged 10 to 17 with multiple sclerosis.

The CDR3 nucleotides are TGTGCCAGCACCATAGGGAGCTCCTACAATGAGCAGTTCTTC. This sequence encodes CASTIGSSYNEQFF. J is TRBJ2-1 and V is TRBV5-6; D perhaps matches TRBD2 (5 bases). This CDR3 is built from 14 residues. From germline, CDR1 is SGHDT and CDR2 YYEEEE. The ends were cut back, 6 bases at V and 0 bases at J, with 10 bases in the middle. The full variable domain, rest sourced from reference TRBV5-6 and TRBJ2-1, is DAGVTQSPTHLIKTRGQQVTLRCSPKSGHDTVSWYQQALGQGPQFIFQYYEEEERQRGNFPDRFSGHQFPNYSSELNVNALLLGDSALYLCASTIGSSYNEQFFGPGTRLTVL.